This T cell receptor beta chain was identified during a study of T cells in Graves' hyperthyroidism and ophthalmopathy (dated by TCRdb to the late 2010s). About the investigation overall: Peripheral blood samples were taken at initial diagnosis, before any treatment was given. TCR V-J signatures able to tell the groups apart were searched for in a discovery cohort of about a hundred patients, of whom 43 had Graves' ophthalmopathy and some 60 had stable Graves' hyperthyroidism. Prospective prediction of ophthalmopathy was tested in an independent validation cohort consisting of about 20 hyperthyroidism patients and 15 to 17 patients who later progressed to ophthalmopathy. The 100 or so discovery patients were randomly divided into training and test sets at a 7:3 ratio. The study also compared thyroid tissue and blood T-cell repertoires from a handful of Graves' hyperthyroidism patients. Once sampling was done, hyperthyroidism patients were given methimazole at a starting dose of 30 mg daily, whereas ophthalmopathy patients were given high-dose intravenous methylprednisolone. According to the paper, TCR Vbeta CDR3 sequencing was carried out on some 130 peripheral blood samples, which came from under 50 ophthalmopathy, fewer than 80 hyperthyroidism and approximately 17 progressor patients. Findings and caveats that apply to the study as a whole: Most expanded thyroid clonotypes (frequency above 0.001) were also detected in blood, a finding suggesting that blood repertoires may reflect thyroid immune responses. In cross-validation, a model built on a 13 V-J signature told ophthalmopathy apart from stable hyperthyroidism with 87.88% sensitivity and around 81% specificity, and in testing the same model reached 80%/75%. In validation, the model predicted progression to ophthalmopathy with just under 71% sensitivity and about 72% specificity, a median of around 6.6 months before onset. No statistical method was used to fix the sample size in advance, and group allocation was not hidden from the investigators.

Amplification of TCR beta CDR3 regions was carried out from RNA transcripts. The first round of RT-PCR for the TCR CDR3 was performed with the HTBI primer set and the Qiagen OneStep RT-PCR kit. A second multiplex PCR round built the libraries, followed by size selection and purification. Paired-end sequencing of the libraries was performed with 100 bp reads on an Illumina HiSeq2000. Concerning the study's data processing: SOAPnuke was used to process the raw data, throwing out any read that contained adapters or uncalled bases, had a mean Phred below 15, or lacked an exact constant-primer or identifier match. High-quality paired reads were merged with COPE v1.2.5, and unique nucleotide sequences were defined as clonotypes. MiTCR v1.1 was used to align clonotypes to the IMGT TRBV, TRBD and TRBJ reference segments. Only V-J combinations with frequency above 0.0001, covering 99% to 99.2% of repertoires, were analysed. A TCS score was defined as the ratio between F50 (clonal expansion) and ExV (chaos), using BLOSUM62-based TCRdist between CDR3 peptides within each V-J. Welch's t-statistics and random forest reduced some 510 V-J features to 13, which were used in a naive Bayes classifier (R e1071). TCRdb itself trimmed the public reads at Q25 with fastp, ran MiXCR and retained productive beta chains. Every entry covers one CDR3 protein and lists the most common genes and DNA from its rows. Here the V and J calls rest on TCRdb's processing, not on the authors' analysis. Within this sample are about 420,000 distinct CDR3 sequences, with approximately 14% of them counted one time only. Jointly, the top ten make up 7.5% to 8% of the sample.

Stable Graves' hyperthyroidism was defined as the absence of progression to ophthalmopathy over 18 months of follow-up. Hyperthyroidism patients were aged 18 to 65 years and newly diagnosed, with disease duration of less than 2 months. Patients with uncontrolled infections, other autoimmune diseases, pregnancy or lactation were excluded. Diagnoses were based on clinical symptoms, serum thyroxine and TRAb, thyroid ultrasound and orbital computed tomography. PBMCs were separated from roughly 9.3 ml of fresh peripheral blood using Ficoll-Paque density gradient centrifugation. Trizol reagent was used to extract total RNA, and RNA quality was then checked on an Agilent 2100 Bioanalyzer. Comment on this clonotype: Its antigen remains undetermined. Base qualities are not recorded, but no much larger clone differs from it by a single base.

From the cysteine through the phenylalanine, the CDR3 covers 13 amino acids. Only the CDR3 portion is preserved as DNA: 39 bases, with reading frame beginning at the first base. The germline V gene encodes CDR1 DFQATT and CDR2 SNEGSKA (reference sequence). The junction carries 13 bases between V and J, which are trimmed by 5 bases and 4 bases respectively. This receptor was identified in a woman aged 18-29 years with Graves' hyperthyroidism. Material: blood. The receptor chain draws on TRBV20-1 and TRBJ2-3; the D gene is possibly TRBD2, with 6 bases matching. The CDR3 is CSAPGLGSDTQYF. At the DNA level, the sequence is TGCAGTGCTCCGGGACTGGGGTCAGATACGCAGTATTTT.